This passage covers 31 T cell receptor beta chains from one sample sequenced in a study of spatial heterogeneity in lung cancer. TCRdb re-called the 5' RACE reads with MiXCR, one entry per CDR3 protein. The table records around 60,000 distinct CDR3 sequences, more than 7% of them present only once. Specified time point: sample taken at primary tumor resection. No cell sorting; template was whole RNA from tumor, lung tissue or PBMC. Material: PBMCs, obtained at surgery. The receptors were sampled from a female donor with early-stage non-small cell lung cancer.

This clonotype came up a few times. This rearrangement joins TRBV18 to TRBJ1-1; the D gene is possibly TRBD1 (5 bases). Germline V gives CDR1 KGHSH, CDR2 LQKENI. The CDR3 has 14 amino acids. The V gene lost 2 bases and the J gene lost 0 bases, with 7 bases spanning the gap. The CDR3 DNA is TGTGCCAGCTCACCAGACAGTTTGAACACTGAAGCTTTCTTT. Amino acids: CASSPDSLNTEAFF.

This clonotype was seen many times. J is TRBJ1-2 and V is TRBV5-1; D not certain. V lost 0 bases, J lost 2 bases, and 5 bases lay in between. This CDR3 is 13 amino acids long. Germline V gene sequence: CDR1 SGHRS, CDR2 YFSETQ. The CDR3 DNA reads as TGCGCCAGCAGCTTGGAAGTGAACTATGGCTACACCTTC. It is translated as CASSLEVNYGYTF.

This clonotype came up many times. This chain uses TRBV28 with TRBJ2-5, with no clear D. With 6 bases removed from V and 4 bases from J, the gap between germline ends came to 9 bases. CDR1 and CDR2 from the germline V gene are MDHEN and SYDVKM. This CDR3 comprises 12 residues. The CDR3 bases are TGTGCCAGCAGCAGATTATCAGAGACCCAGTACTTC. Amino acids: CASSRLSETQYF. Complete variable domain (other parts from reference TRBV28 and TRBJ2-5): DVKVTQSSRYLVKRTGEKVFLECVQDMDHENMFWYRQDPGLGLRLIYFSYDVKMKEKGDIPEGYSVSREKKERFSLILESASTNQTSMYLCASSRLSETQYFGPGTRLLVL.

The chain links TRBV4-2 to TRBJ1-1; D gene unclear. This CDR3 is 15 amino acids long. Germline CDR1 reads LGHNA; CDR2 reads YNFKEQ. Trimming shortened V by 1 base and J by 5 bases, and 14 bases separated the two germline ends. In DNA, the CDR3 is TGTGCCAGCAGCCAAGGTCTGGGGAGGAGAACTGAAGCTTTCTTT. Encoded protein: CASSQGLGRRTEAFF.

CDR3 DNA sequence: TGTGCCAGCAGCTTAGATGTTCTGGAGACTAGCAAACAAGAGACCCAGTACTTC. Translated: CASSLDVLETSKQETQYF. This chain links TRBV7-8 with TRBJ2-5; the match to TRBD2 covers 7 bases. The CDR3 covers 18 residues. CDR1 SGHVS and CDR2 FQNEAQ come from the germline V gene. V dropped 1 base and J dropped 2; count of bases not matched to a gene: 13.

This clonotype was detected a few times. The chain joins TRBV19 to TRBJ2-1; D remains unclear. This CDR3 has 15 residues. Trimming stripped 7 bases from V and 2 bases from J, with 15 bases between. Germline lookup yields CDR1 LNHDA and CDR2 SQIVND (reference sequence). This CDR3 reads CASTKTVGAYNEQFF. CDR3 coding DNA: TGTGCCAGTACCAAGACTGTCGGAGCCTACAATGAGCAGTTCTTC.

This clonotype was seen a few times. The genes are TRBV19 and TRBJ2-3, with 8 bases aligning to TRBD1. Germline CDR1 LNHDA, CDR2 SQIVND (reference sequence). CDR3 length: 15 residues. Trimming cost V 4 bases and J 6 bases; bases outside gene matches: 9. CDR3 in DNA: TGTGCCAGTAGTAGCGGCAGGGGGCTGGTGGATACGCAGTATTTT. This translates into CASSSGRGLVDTQYF.

In this sample, this clonotype turned up a few times. The V gene is TRBV6-5, the J gene TRBJ1-2; TRBD1 matches 11 bases. The CDR3 consists of 14 residues. The germline V gene encodes CDR1 MNHEY and CDR2 SVGAGI. The trim removed 6 bases at V and 5 bases at J, leaving 5 bases unmatched. CDR3 region: CASSRTGGSYGYTF. In DNA, the CDR3 is TGTGCCAGCAGCCGGACAGGGGGCAGTTATGGCTACACCTTC.

Many counts were recorded for this clonotype. The CDR3 DNA reads as TGCAGCGTTGATCCCGTTGCAACTAATGAAAAACTGTTTTTT. Protein: CSVDPVATNEKLFF. The chain links TRBV29-1 to TRBJ1-4; D gene unclear. The CDR3 runs 14 residues. The V end lost 3 bases, the J end lost 0 bases, and 8 bases lay between the germline ends. Germline CDR1 is SQVTM and CDR2 is ANQGSEA.

The genes are TRBV5-4 and TRBJ2-5, with D tentatively TRBD2 (6 bases). V was clipped by 1 base and J by 3 bases, with 10 bases between them. The germline V gene encodes CDR1 SGHNT and CDR2 YYREEE (reference sequence). This CDR3 comprises 14 residues. The CDR3 spells CASSLLSSEETQYF. CDR3 in DNA: TGTGCCAGCAGCTTGTTGTCTAGCGAAGAGACCCAGTACTTC.

This clonotype was seen many times. The chain combines TRBV10-1 with TRBJ2-2; 7 nucleotides agree with TRBD2. Germline V lookup: CDR1 WNHNN, CDR2 SYGVQD (reference sequence). The CDR3 has 16 residues. Trimming removed 2 bases from V and 6 bases from J; junction bases left unmatched: 9. CDR3 nucleotide sequence: TGCGCCAGCAGTGAGAACCCGGGGGGTCCGGCCGGGGAGCTGTTTTTT. Residues: CASSENPGGPAGELFF.

This clonotype has a handful of counts. This chain uses TRBV25-1 with TRBJ1-2; TRBD1 is a possible D gene (5 bases). The CDR3 covers 13 residues. Trimming took 9 bases from V and 4 from J, leaving 15 bases between them. The germline V gene encodes CDR1 MGHDK and CDR2 SYGVNS. The DNA of the CDR3 is TGTGCCAGTCGTGGGGCGGGTGCCTATGGCTACACCTTC. It translates to CASRGAGAYGYTF.

This clonotype was recorded at least ten times. This chain connects TRBV7-2 to TRBJ1-5; D not resolved. CDR3 length equals 15 residues. V lost 1 base, J lost 4 bases, and 11 bases lay in between. Germline assignment: CDR1 SGHTA and CDR2 FQGNSA. The CDR3 DNA follows: TGTGCCAGCAGCTTAGACGGATGGGGAAATCAGCCCCAGCATTTT. Translating it yields CASSLDGWGNQPQHF.

J is TRBJ2-7 and V is TRBV28; no clear D. This CDR3 spans 12 amino acids. Germline CDR1 and CDR2: MDHEN and SYDVKM. Trimming cost V 4 bases and J 3 bases, with 7 bases left between them. CDR3 nucleotide sequence: TGTGCCAGCAGTTACTCTTTCTACGAGCAGTACTTC. As protein: CASSYSFYEQYF.

The V and J genes are TRBV9 and TRBJ2-3, with D maybe TRBD1 (5 bases). The CDR3 is 14 amino acids. CDR1 SGDLS and CDR2 YYNGEE come from the germline V gene. V was shortened by 3 bases and J by 3 bases, with 11 bases between the two germline ends. The CDR3 DNA reads TGTGCCAGCAGCGCCATCGGACAAACAGATACGCAGTATTTT. It codes for CASSAIGQTDTQYF.

The chain is built from TRBV4-1 and TRBJ2-5, with 14 bases matching TRBD2. Per germline, CDR1 MGHRA and CDR2 YSYEKL. The CDR3 runs 16 residues. The V segment lost 3 bases and the J segment 3 bases; nucleotides outside the gene matches: 3. CDR3 sequence reads: CASSHGGLAGEETQYF. DNA of the CDR3: TGCGCCAGCAGCCATGGGGGACTAGCGGGGGAAGAGACCCAGTACTTC.

This clonotype was detected only a few times. This rearrangement joins TRBV20-1 to TRBJ2-7, with D perhaps TRBD1 (5 bases). Germline V gene data show CDR1 as DFQATT and CDR2 as SNEGSKA (reference sequence). V lost 0 bases and J 7 bases, leaving 7 bases between the germline ends. The CDR3 length is 11 residues. The CDR3 protein is CSAREKGEQYF. The CDR3 DNA reads TGCAGTGCTAGAGAGAAGGGGGAGCAGTACTTC.

J is TRBJ2-5 and V is TRBV4-1, with TRBD1 as a possible D gene (6 bases). V was shortened by 0 bases and J by 4 bases, with 12 bases between the two germline ends. Germline V lookup: CDR1 MGHRA, CDR2 YSYEKL. This CDR3 is built from 15 residues. The CDR3 region is CASSQDGGSGETQYF. The CDR3 DNA reads as TGCGCCAGCAGCCAAGATGGGGGCTCAGGAGAGACCCAGTACTTC.

This clonotype was counted many times. CDR3 bases: TGTGCCATCAGTGAGATGGGCGGGTCCTACGAGCAGTACTTC. It specifies CAISEMGGSYEQYF. The rearrangement links TRBV10-3 to TRBJ2-7; possibly TRBD2 for D (5 bases). The V and J ends lost 2 bases and 1 base respectively, with 9 bases between them. Per germline, CDR1 ENHRY and CDR2 SYGVKD. This CDR3 is built from 14 residues.

This sequence joins TRBV7-2 and TRBJ1-2; 7 bases align to TRBD1. With 5 bases clipped from V and 2 bases from J, the junction kept 8 bases outside the gene matches. This CDR3 is 15 amino acids long. Germline CDR1 and CDR2: SGHTA and FQGNSA. CDR3 protein: CASSPGQVVNYGYTF. CDR3 coding DNA: TGTGCCAGCAGCCCCGGACAGGTCGTAAACTATGGCTACACCTTC.

This clonotype appeared many times. The J gene is TRBJ2-1, the V gene TRBV20-1; D is perhaps TRBD2 (6 bases). Germline V CDR1 and CDR2: DFQATT, SNEGSKA (reference sequence). The CDR3 spans 17 residues. The V gene lost 5 bases and the J gene lost 0 bases, with 20 bases spanning the gap. This chain's CDR3 is CSAGDSGGPSSYNEQFF. CDR3 sequence (DNA): TGCAGTGCTGGGGACTCTGGGGGTCCTAGCTCCTACAATGAGCAGTTCTTC.

This clonotype has ten or more counts. The chain uses TRBV9 and TRBJ2-1; the match to TRBD2 covers 9 bases. The CDR3 has 18 amino acids. Germline V gives CDR1 SGDLS, CDR2 YYNGEE. J gave up 2 bases and V 1 base, and 10 bases lay outside the gene matches. In DNA, the CDR3 is TGTGCCAGCAGCGTAAGGCCGGGAGGGACTAGCCCCTACAATGAGCAGTTCTTC. It codes for CASSVRPGGTSPYNEQFF.

Worth noting for this clonotype: This sequence may be a read error, since a much larger clone differs from it by one base. The DNA for the CDR3 is TGTGCCAGCACCTTGACATGGGGACGGGAGACCCAGTACTTC. Its protein product is CASTLTWGRETQYF. This chain links TRBV7-2 with TRBJ2-5, with D perhaps given as TRBD1 or TRBD2 (5 bases each). In germline, CDR1 is SGHTA, CDR2 FQGNSA. The V gene lost 7 bases and the J gene lost 5 bases, with 17 bases spanning the gap. The CDR3 extends over 14 amino acids.

This chain uses TRBV6-5 with TRBJ2-5; D unresolved. Trimming removed 2 bases at V and 1 base at J, with 5 bases between. Germline CDR1 and CDR2: MNHEY and SVGAGI. CDR3 length equals 13 residues. The CDR3 loop is CASSYPGQETQYF. CDR3 DNA: TGTGCCAGCAGTTACCCGGGCCAAGAGACCCAGTACTTC.

This clonotype showed up just a few times. The J gene is TRBJ1-2, the V gene TRBV28; D not certain. The germline CDR1 and CDR2 sequences are MDHEN and SYDVKM. Trimming pared 8 bases from V and 8 bases from J, leaving 12 bases between. This CDR3 has 11 amino acids. The CDR3 bases are TGTGCCAGCTCGGGGATCTCCGGCTACACCTTC. Translated: CASSGISGYTF.

The sample holds many counts of this clonotype. The chain joins TRBV3-1 to TRBJ2-5; D not certain. V lost 0 bases to trimming and J lost 3 bases, with 8 bases between them. Germline-derived CDR1 and CDR2 are LGHDT and YNNKEL (reference sequence). The CDR3 length is 14 residues. The DNA of the CDR3 is TGTGCCAGCAGCCAAGAGGGCAGTAAAGAGACCCAGTACTTC. Encoded protein: CASSQEGSKETQYF.

This clonotype was seen only a few times. This chain joins TRBV28 and TRBJ2-5; the match to TRBD2 covers 13 bases. This CDR3 comprises 16 residues. Germline V CDR1 and CDR2: MDHEN, SYDVKM. V shed 5 bases and J 2 bases; nucleotides not matched to a gene: 5. CDR3: CASSPGLAGAQETQYF. The CDR3 DNA reads as TGTGCCAGCAGTCCCGGACTAGCGGGGGCGCAAGAGACCCAGTACTTC.

The chain carries TRBV5-1 and TRBJ1-6; D remains ambiguous. The CDR3 extends over 15 amino acids. The germline gives CDR1 SGHRS, CDR2 YFSETQ. V was cut by 1 base and J by 0 bases, with 5 bases left in between. The CDR3 is CASSLQSSYNSPLHF. DNA of the CDR3: TGCGCCAGCAGCTTGCAAAGCTCCTATAATTCACCCCTCCACTTT. The full variable domain, in which reference TRBV5-1 and TRBJ1-6 provide the parts outside the CDR3, is KAGVTQTPRYLIKTRGQQVTLSCSPISGHRSVSWYQQTPGQGLQFLFEYFSETQRNKGNFPGRFSGRQFSNSRSEMNVSTLELGDSALYLCASSLQSSYNSPLHFGNGTRLTVT.

This clonotype was detected a few times. This chain links TRBV28 with TRBJ2-7, with 7 bases that match TRBD1. V gave up 6 bases and J gave up 5 bases; unmatched junction bases: 10. Per the germline V gene, CDR1 is MDHEN and CDR2 is SYDVKM. The CDR3 is 14 residues long. CDR3: CASSRSGTENEQYV. In nucleotides, the CDR3 is TGTGCCAGCAGCCGTTCCGGGACAGAGAACGAGCAGTACGTC.

This sequence joins TRBV7-9 and TRBJ2-3; D possibly corresponds to TRBD2 (6 bases). Germline V gene data show CDR1 as SEHNR and CDR2 as FQNEAQ (reference sequence). V was cut by 7 bases and J by 5 bases, with 10 bases left in between. The CDR3 has 12 amino acids. The CDR3 region has the DNA TGTGCCAGCACCGCCGGGAGAGATACGCAGTATTTT. Translated, it gives CASTAGRDTQYF.

Details on this clonotype: The junction shows a germline mismatch at one end, possibly a read error. The J gene is TRBJ1-1, the V gene TRBV7-7, with D unresolved. CDR1 is SSHAT, CDR2 FNYEAQ, per germline (reference sequence). This CDR3 spans 13 amino acids. The CDR3 sequence is CASSLSQNTEAFF. The CDR3 bases are TGTGCTAGCAGCTTAAGTCAGAACACTGAAGCTTTCTTT.